Shown below are 23 T cell receptor beta chains from a single sample sequenced in a study of glioma-infiltrating T cells. TCR alpha and beta CDR3 regions were amplified from RNA using iRepertoire nested multiplex PCR. One entry per CDR3 protein results from TCRdb running MiXCR on the multiplex PCR reads. The top ten clones hold approximately 12% of a sample with a few hundred thousand distinct CDR3 sequences, 41% of them seen once. The sample was glioma tissue, nonneoplastic brain tissue, or PBMCs (not recorded which). These receptors were obtained from a human donor with low-grade glioma or glioblastoma, undergoing nonglioma brain surgery, or in good health (not recorded which).

Turning to this clonotype: A much larger clone is a single base away; this may be a read error. J is TRBJ1-1 and V is TRBV6-5; 7 bases are shared with TRBD1. The germline V gene encodes CDR1 MNHEY and CDR2 SVGAGI. This CDR3 spans 12 amino acids. V trimming: 6 bases; J trimming: 7 bases; junction bases outside the gene matches: 5. The CDR3 region has the DNA TGTGCCAGCAGAGCGGGACAGCATGAAGCTTTCTTT. Its translation is CASRAGQHEAFF.

V usage is TRBV7-9 and J usage is TRBJ2-7, with D tentatively TRBD1 (6 bases). Germline CDR1 is SEHNR and CDR2 is FQNEAQ (reference sequence). Deletions cut 8 bases from V and 3 bases from J, with 17 bases between. The CDR3 is 14 residues long. The chain's CDR3 is CASGLDRLVYEQYF. The CDR3 coding sequence is TGTGCCAGCGGCCTCGACAGGCTGGTCTACGAGCAGTACTTC.

A word on this clonotype: Compared with germline, one end of the junction differs, possibly owing to a read error. This chain connects TRBV29-1 to TRBJ2-1; TRBD2 is a possible D gene (5 bases). From germline, CDR1 is SQVTM and CDR2 ANQGSEA. The CDR3 totals 12 residues. CDR3 in DNA: TGCAGCGCTGAACTAGCCTACAATGAGCAGTTCTTC. Protein: CSAELAYNEQFF.

In this sample, this clonotype turned up many times. The chain has TRBV15 and TRBJ1-1; tentative D call: TRBD1 (5 bases). V was clipped by 1 base and J by 3 bases, with 9 bases between them. The germline V gene has CDR1 LNHNV and CDR2 YYDKDF (reference sequence). The CDR3 is 14 residues long. The CDR3 coding sequence is TGTGCCACCAGCAGAGGGGGGGTAGACACTGAAGCTTTCTTT. Amino acid sequence: CATSRGGVDTEAFF.

Notes on this clonotype: Since a much larger clone is just one base distant, this may be a read error. This sequence joins TRBV25-1 and TRBJ2-3; 9 nucleotides align to TRBD2. The CDR3 contains 18 residues. Trimming took 6 bases from V and 2 from J; bases not matched to a gene: 15. Germline assignment: CDR1 MGHDK and CDR2 SYGVNS. The CDR3 DNA sequence: TGTGCCAGCAGCCAGATAACCAGCTTAGCGGGAGCCACAGATACGCAGTATTTT. Translated, it gives CASSQITSLAGATDTQYF.

This clonotype appeared a few times. The chain recombines TRBV5-4 with TRBJ2-3, with D possibly being TRBD2 (5 bases). Germline V lookup: CDR1 SGHNT, CDR2 YYREEE (reference sequence). The CDR3 runs to 15 residues. The germline V and J ends were trimmed by 2 bases and 0 bases, with 10 bases remaining between them. CDR3 region: CASSFYSGSTDTQYF. The CDR3 bases are TGTGCCAGCAGCTTTTACAGCGGAAGCACAGATACGCAGTATTTT. Variable domain in full (rest from reference TRBV5-4 and TRBJ2-3): ETGVTQSPTHLIKTRGQQVTLRCSSQSGHNTVSWYQQALGQGPQFIFQYYREEENGRGNFPPRFSGLQFPNYSSELNVNALELDDSALYLCASSFYSGSTDTQYFGPGTRLTVL.

J is TRBJ2-1 and V is TRBV3-1; 14 nucleotides match TRBD2. CDR1 is LGHDT, CDR2 YNNKEL, per germline (reference sequence). V shed 5 bases and J 9 bases; nucleotides not matched to a gene: 15. The CDR3 contains 18 residues. The CDR3 nucleotides read TGTGCCAGCAGCTTACACAGGAGGACTAGCGGGAGGCTGAGTGAGCAGTTCTTC. Amino acids: CASSLHRRTSGRLSEQFF.

The chain employs TRBV4-2 and TRBJ1-6; 9 nucleotides align to TRBD1. V was pared by 2 bases and J by 6 bases, with 5 bases of the junction left unmatched. CDR3 length: 16 residues. Looked up from germline, CDR1 is LGHNA and CDR2 is YNFKEQ. CDR3 DNA: TGTGCCAGCAGCCAAACACAGGGGGCCGGTAATTCACCCCTCCACTTT. This codes for CASSQTQGAGNSPLHF.

This clonotype has just a few counts. This sequence joins TRBV2 and TRBJ2-5; 7 nucleotides align to TRBD1. Unmatched junction bases numbered 14, after V lost 7 bases and J lost 6 bases. The length of the CDR3 is 15 residues. Germline V CDR1 and CDR2: SNHLY, FYNNEI. The CDR3 bases are TGTGCCAGCAACCTTCAGGGACAGCGGCCGAAGACCCAGTACTTC. Encoded protein: CASNLQGQRPKTQYF.

This clonotype has ten or more counts. The rearrangement uses TRBV6-2 or TRBV6-3 and TRBJ1-5, with D perhaps matching TRBD1 (6 bases). Looked up from germline, CDR1 is MNHEY and CDR2 is SVGEGT. V was clipped by 1 base and J by 2 bases, with 21 bases between them. The CDR3 has 19 amino acids. The CDR3 reads CASSYFPRQAGVGNQPQHF. CDR3 sequence (DNA): TGTGCCAGCAGTTACTTCCCCCGGCAAGCAGGGGTGGGCAATCAGCCCCAGCATTTT.

At least ten counts were recorded for this clonotype. This rearrangement joins TRBV15 to TRBJ2-3; either TRBD1 or TRBD2 may fit D (5 bases each). Germline V lookup: CDR1 LNHNV, CDR2 YYDKDF (reference sequence). The CDR3 covers 16 residues. The ends were cut back, 1 base at V and 0 bases at J, with 11 bases in the middle. The CDR3 coding sequence is TGTGCCACCAGCAGAGGAGGGGCAGCTAGCACAGATACGCAGTATTTT. It translates to CATSRGGAASTDTQYF.

This chain joins TRBV5-1 and TRBJ1-1; D is possibly TRBD1 (6 bases). V was cut by 4 bases and J by 5 bases, with 12 bases left in between. Germline V gives CDR1 SGHRS, CDR2 YFSETQ. The CDR3 is made up of 13 amino acids. The CDR3 loop reads CASSDTQGTEAFF. CDR3 coding DNA: TGCGCCAGCAGCGACACCCAGGGGACTGAAGCTTTCTTT.

As regards this clonotype: A read error is possible here, since a much larger clone lies one base away. The chain recombines TRBV6-5 with TRBJ1-2; the match to TRBD1 covers 7 bases. Germline values: CDR1 MNHEY, CDR2 SVGAGI. The CDR3 is made up of 12 amino acids. The CDR3 sequence: CASSPRTGSVSF. CDR3 DNA: TGTGCCAGCAGTCCTCGGACAGGATCTGTCTCCTTC.

This clonotype was seen many times. J is TRBJ2-1 and V is TRBV27, with D tentatively TRBD1 (5 bases). CDR1 is MNHEY and CDR2 is SMNVEV in the germline V gene (reference sequence). The CDR3 sequence is 13 residues long. V lost 5 bases to trimming and J lost 4 bases, with 9 bases between them. The CDR3 coding sequence is TGTGCCAGCAGTACTCCAGGGTACAATGAGCAGTTCTTC. Translation gives CASSTPGYNEQFF.

The chain combines TRBV7-3 with TRBJ1-1; possible D gene TRBD1, 5 bases. This CDR3 spans 16 amino acids. CDR1 SGHTA and CDR2 FQGTGA come from the germline V gene. V lost 3 bases and J lost 3, with 17 bases in between. CDR3 bases: TGTGCCAGCAGCTTTGGACGAGACAGAGTTTACACTGAAGCTTTCTTT. Translated, it gives CASSFGRDRVYTEAFF.

There are many counts of this clonotype. V usage is TRBV28 and J usage is TRBJ2-3; 8 bases agree with TRBD2. Germline CDR1 is MDHEN and CDR2 is SYDVKM. After removal of 4 bases from V and 0 bases from J, the junction contained 6 bases not matched to a gene. The CDR3 spans 16 residues. CDR3 sequence reads: CASSSTGTRSTDTQYF. In DNA form, the CDR3 reads TGTGCCAGCAGTTCCACCGGGACTAGGAGCACAGATACGCAGTATTTT.

About this clonotype itself: A much larger clonotype is one base distant, so this may be a read error. This chain uses TRBV27 with TRBJ2-5, with 12 bases matching TRBD2. The CDR3 consists of 14 residues. J gave up 8 bases and V 5 bases, and 6 bases lay outside the gene matches. The germline CDR1 and CDR2 sequences are MNHEY and SMNVEV (reference sequence). CDR3 nucleotides: TGTGCCAGCAGTCACCAGGGACTAGCGGGTACCCAGTACTTC. Translated: CASSHQGLAGTQYF.

This clonotype was detected a few times. V gene TRBV27 combines with J gene TRBJ2-3; D may be TRBD1 (6 bases). Trimming took 0 bases from V and 0 from J, leaving 10 bases between them. Germline loops: CDR1 MNHEY, CDR2 SMNVEV (reference sequence). The CDR3 runs to 16 residues. CDR3 DNA: TGTGCCAGCAGTTTATCGTTGACAGGTAGCACAGATACGCAGTATTTT. Translation gives CASSLSLTGSTDTQYF.

The CDR3 sequence is CASSIQGIYGYTF. CDR3 nucleotide sequence: TGTGCCAGCAGTATACAGGGGATTTATGGCTACACCTTC. V gene TRBV28 combines with J gene TRBJ1-2, with 7 bases identical to TRBD1. The V gene end was trimmed by 5 bases and the J gene end by 5 bases; junction bases not matched to a gene: 5. From germline, CDR1 is MDHEN and CDR2 SYDVKM. CDR3 length: 13 amino acids.

To note about this clonotype: A much larger clone lies a single base off, so this may be a read error. The chain links TRBV20-1 to TRBJ2-1, with TRBD2 matching 7 bases. This CDR3 contains 17 residues. V trimming: 3 bases; J trimming: 8 bases; junction bases outside the gene matches: 19. Germline CDR1 is DFQATT and CDR2 is SNEGSKA (reference sequence). The CDR3 protein is CSASYRVVPSGGHEQFF. The CDR3 DNA reads TGCAGTGCTAGCTACAGAGTGGTCCCTAGCGGTGGGCATGAGCAGTTCTTC.

This rearrangement joins TRBV4-1 to TRBJ1-1; perhaps TRBD1 as D (5 bases). This CDR3 has 15 residues. CDR1 is MGHRA, CDR2 YSYEKL, per germline. V lost 0 bases, J lost 0 bases, and 8 bases lay in between. CDR3 in DNA: TGCGCCAGCAGCCAAGATCAGGGTTTGAACACTGAAGCTTTCTTT. Its translation is CASSQDQGLNTEAFF.

This clonotype was picked up a small number of times. V and J are TRBV11-2 and TRBJ2-5, with D unclear. The CDR3 covers 15 residues. Trimming cost V 5 bases and J 1 base, with 14 bases left between them. Germline values: CDR1 SGHAT, CDR2 FQNNGV. The chain's CDR3 is CASSSLGRFQETQYF. The DNA for the CDR3 is TGTGCCAGCAGCAGCCTAGGAAGGTTCCAAGAGACCCAGTACTTC.

The J gene is TRBJ2-4, the V gene TRBV6-4; D call uncertain. The CDR3 runs 13 residues. The V gene's germline CDR1 is MRHNA and CDR2 SNTAGT. V dropped 10 bases and J dropped 7 bases, with 17 bases sitting between them. In DNA, the CDR3 is TGTGCCACCATAAATAGCAGTATGAACATTCAGTACTTC. The encoded protein is CATINSSMNIQYF.